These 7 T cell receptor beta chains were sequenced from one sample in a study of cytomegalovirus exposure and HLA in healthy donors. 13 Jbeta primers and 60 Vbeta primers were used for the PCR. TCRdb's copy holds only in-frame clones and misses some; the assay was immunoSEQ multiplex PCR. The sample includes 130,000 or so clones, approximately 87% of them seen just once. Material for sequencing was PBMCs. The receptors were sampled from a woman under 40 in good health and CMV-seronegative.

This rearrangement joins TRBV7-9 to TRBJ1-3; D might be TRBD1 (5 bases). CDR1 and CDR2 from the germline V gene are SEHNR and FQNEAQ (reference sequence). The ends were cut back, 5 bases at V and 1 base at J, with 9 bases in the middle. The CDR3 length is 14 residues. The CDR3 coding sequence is TGTGCCAGCAGCGGACCAGGGTCTGGAAACACCATATATTTT. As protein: CASSGPGSGNTIYF.

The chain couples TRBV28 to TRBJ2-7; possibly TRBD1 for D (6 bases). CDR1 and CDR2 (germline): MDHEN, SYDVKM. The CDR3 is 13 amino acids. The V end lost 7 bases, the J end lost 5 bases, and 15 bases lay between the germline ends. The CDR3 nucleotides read TGTGCCAGCAATCAGGGACACGTGGACGAGCAGTACTTC. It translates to CASNQGHVDEQYF. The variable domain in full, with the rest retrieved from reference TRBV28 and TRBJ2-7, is DVKVTQSSRYLVKRTGEKVFLECVQDMDHENMFWYRQDPGLGLRLIYFSYDVKMKEKGDIPEGYSVSREKKERFSLILESASTNQTSMYLCASNQGHVDEQYFGPGTRLTVT.

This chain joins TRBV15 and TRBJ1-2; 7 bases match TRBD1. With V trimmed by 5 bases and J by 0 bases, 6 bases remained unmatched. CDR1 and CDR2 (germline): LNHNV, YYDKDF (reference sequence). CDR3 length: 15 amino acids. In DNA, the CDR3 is TGTGCCACCAGCGACCGGGACAGTCCTAACTATGGCTACACCTTC. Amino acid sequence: CATSDRDSPNYGYTF. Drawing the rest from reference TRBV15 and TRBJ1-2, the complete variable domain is DAMVIQNPRYQVTQFGKPVTLSCSQTLNHNVMYWYQQKSSQAPKLLFHYYDKDFNNEADTPDNFQSRRPNTSFCFLDIRSPGLGDTAMYLCATSDRDSPNYGYTFGSGTRLTVV.

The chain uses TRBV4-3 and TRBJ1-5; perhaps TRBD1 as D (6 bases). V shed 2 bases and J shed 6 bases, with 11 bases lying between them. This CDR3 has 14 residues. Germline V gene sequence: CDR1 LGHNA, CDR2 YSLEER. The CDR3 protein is CASSQRQGTQPQHF. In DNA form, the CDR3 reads TGCGCCAGCAGCCAACGTCAGGGGACTCAGCCCCAGCATTTT.

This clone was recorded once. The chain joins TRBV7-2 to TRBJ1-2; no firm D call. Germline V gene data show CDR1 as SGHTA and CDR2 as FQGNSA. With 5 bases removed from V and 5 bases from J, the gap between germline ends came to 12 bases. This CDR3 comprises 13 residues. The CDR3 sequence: CASSPPAVYGYTF. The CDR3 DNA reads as TGTGCCAGCAGCCCCCCGGCGGTTTATGGCTACACCTTC.

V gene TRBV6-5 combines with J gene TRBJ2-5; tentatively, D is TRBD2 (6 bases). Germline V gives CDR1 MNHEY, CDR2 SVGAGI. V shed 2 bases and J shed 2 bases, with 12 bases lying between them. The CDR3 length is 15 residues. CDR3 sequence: CASSYEVGGQETQYF. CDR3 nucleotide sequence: TGTGCCAGCAGTTACGAGGTGGGAGGACAAGAGACCCAGTACTTC.

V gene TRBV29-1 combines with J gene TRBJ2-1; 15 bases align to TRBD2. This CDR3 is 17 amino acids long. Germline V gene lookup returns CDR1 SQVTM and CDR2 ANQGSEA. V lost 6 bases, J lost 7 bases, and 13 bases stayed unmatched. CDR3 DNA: TGCAGCGTGGAGGGGACTAGCGGGAGGCGGTTGGGAAATGAGCAGTTCTTC. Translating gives CSVEGTSGRRLGNEQFF.